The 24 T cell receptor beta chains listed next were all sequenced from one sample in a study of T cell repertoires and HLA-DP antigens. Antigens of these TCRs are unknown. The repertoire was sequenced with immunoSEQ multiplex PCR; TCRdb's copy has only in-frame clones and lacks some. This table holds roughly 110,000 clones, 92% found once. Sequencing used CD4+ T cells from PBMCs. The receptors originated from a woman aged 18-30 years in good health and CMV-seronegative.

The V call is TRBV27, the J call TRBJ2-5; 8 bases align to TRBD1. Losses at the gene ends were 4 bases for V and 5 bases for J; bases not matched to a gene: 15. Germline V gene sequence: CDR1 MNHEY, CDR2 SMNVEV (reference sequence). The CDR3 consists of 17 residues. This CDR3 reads CASSSGSFRGLGETQYF. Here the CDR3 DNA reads TGTGCCAGCAGTTCGGGGTCTTTCAGGGGGCTGGGGGAGACCCAGTACTTC.

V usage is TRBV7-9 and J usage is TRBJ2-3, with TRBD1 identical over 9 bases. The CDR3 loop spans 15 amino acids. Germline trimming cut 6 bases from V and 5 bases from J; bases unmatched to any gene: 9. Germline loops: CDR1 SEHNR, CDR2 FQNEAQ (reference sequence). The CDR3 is CASRLTGGEIDTQYF. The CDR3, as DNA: TGTGCCAGCAGACTTACAGGGGGCGAGATAGATACGCAGTATTTT. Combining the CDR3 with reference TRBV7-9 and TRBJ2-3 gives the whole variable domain DTGVSQNPRHKITKRGQNVTFRCDPISEHNRLYWYRQTLGQGPEFLTYFQNEAQLEKSRLLSDRFSAERPKGSFSTLEIQRTEQGDSAMYLCASRLTGGEIDTQYFGPGTRLTVL.

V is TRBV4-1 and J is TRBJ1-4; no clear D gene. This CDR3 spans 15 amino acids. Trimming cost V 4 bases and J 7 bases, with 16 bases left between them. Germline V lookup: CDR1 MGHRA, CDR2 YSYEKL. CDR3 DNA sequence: TGCGCCAGCAGCCCCCTTAGGGCACCGTCTGAAAAACTGTTTTTT. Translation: CASSPLRAPSEKLFF.

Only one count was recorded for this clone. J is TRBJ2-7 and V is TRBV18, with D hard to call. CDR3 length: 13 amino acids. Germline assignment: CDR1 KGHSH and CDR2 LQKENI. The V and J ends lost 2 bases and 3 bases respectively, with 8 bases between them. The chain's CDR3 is CASSPTEDYEQYF. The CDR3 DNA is TGTGCCAGCTCACCAACAGAGGACTACGAGCAGTACTTC. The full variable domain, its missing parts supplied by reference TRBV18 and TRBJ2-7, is NAGVMQNPRHLVRRRGQEARLRCSPMKGHSHVYWYRQLPEEGLKFMVYLQKENIIDESGMPKERFSAEFPKEGPSILRIQQVVRGDSAAYFCASSPTEDYEQYFGPGTRLTVT.

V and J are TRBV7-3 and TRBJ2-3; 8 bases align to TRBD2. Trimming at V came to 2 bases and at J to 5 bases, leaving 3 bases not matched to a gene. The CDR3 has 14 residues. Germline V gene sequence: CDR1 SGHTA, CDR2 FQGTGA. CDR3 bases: TGTGCCAGCAGCTTATCCGGGAGGGGAGATACGCAGTATTTT. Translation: CASSLSGRGDTQYF.

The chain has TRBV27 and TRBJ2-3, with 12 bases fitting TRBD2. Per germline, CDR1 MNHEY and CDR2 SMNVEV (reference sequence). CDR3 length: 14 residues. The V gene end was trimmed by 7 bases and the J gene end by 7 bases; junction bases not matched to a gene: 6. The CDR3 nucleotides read TGTGCCAGCACGACTAGCGGGAGAACTTATACGCAGTATTTT. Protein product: CASTTSGRTYTQYF.

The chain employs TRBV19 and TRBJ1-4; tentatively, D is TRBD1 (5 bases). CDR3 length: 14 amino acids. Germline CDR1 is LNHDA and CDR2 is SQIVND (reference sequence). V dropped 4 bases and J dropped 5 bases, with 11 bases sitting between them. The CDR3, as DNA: TGTGCCAGTAGTAATCCAGGGTGGAATGAAAAACTGTTTTTT. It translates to CASSNPGWNEKLFF.

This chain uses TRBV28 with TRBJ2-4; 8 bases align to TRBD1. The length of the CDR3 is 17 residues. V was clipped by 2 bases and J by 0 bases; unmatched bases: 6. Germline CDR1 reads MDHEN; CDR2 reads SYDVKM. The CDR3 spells CASSLRGDRLAKNIQYF. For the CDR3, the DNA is TGTGCCAGCAGTTTAAGAGGGGACAGGTTAGCCAAAAACATTCAGTACTTC.

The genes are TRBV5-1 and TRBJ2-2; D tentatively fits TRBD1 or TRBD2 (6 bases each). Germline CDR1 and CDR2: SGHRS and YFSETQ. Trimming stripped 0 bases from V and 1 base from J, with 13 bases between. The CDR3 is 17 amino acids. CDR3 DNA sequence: TGCGCCAGCAGCTTGGCGGGGGCGGAAAGGAACACCGGGGAGCTGTTTTTT. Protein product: CASSLAGAERNTGELFF.

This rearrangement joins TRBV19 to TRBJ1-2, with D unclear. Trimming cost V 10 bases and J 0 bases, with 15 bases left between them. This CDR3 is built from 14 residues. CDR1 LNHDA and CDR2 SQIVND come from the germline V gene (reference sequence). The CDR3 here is CATKTEPTNYGYTF. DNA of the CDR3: TGTGCCACCAAAACAGAGCCCACTAACTATGGCTACACCTTC.

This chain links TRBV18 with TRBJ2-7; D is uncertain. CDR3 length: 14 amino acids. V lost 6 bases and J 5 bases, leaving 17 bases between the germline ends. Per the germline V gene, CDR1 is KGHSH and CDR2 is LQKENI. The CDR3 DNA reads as TGTGCCAGCTCCGTCACGGGTCCTACCCACGAGCAGTACGTC. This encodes CASSVTGPTHEQYV.

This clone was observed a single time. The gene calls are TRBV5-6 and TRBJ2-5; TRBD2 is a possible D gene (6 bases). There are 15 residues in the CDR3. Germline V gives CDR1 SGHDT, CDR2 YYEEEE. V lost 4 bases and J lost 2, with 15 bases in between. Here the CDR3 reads CASSPLSGLQETQYF. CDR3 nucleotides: TGTGCCAGCAGCCCCCTTTCCGGACTACAAGAGACCCAGTACTTC.

The CDR3 bases are TGCGCCAGCAGCGAGAGCCCTGGGTTCGGAAACACCATATATTTT. This sequence encodes CASSESPGFGNTIYF. The chain uses TRBV5-1 and TRBJ1-3; D not certain. CDR3 length equals 15 residues. The V and J ends lost 4 bases and 4 bases respectively, with 15 bases between them. Germline CDR1 and CDR2: SGHRS and YFSETQ.

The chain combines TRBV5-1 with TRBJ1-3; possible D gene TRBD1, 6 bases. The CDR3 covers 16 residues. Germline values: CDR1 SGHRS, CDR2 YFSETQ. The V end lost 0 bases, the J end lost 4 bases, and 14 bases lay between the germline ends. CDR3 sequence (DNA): TGCGCCAGCAGCTTGGCGGGGGGCGCGTGGGGAAACACCATATATTTT. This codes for CASSLAGGAWGNTIYF. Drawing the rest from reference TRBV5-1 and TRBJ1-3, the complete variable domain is KAGVTQTPRYLIKTRGQQVTLSCSPISGHRSVSWYQQTPGQGLQFLFEYFSETQRNKGNFPGRFSGRQFSNSRSEMNVSTLELGDSALYLCASSLAGGAWGNTIYFGEGSWLTVV.

The CDR3 is CASGLGGVVEETQYF. CDR3 bases: TGTGCTAGTGGTTTGGGGGGTGTTGTGGAAGAGACCCAGTACTTC. This chain uses TRBV12-5 with TRBJ2-5, with unresolved D. The germline gives CDR1 LGHNT, CDR2 FRNRAP. Deletions cut 1 base from V and 3 bases from J, with 12 bases between. There are 15 residues in the CDR3. Together with reference TRBV12-5 and TRBJ2-5, the CDR3 gives the full variable domain: DARVTQTPRHKVTEMGQEVTMRCQPILGHNTVFWYRQTMMQGLELLAYFRNRAPLDDSGMPKDRFSAEMPDATLATLKIQPSEPRDSAVYFCASGLGGVVEETQYFGPGTRLLVL.

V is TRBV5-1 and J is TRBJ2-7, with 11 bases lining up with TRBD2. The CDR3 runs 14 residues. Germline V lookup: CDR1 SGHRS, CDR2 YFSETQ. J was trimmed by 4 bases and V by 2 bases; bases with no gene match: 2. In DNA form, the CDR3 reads TGCGCCAGCAGCTTAACTAGCGGGAGTTACGAGCAGTACTTC. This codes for CASSLTSGSYEQYF. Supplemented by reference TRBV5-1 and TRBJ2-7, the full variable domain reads KAGVTQTPRYLIKTRGQQVTLSCSPISGHRSVSWYQQTPGQGLQFLFEYFSETQRNKGNFPGRFSGRQFSNSRSEMNVSTLELGDSALYLCASSLTSGSYEQYFGPGTRLTVT.

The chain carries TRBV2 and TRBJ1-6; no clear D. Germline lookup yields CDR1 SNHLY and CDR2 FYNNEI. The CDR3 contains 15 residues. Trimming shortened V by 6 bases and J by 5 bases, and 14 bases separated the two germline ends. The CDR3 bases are TGTGCCAGCAGGCCGTTTTACGGAGATAATTCACCCCTCCACTTT. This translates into CASRPFYGDNSPLHF. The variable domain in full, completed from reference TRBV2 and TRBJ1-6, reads EPEVTQTPSHQVTQMGQEVILRCVPISNHLYFYWYRQILGQKVEFLVSFYNNEISEKSEIFDDQFSVERPDGSNFTLKIRSTKLEDSAMYFCASRPFYGDNSPLHFGNGTRLTVT.

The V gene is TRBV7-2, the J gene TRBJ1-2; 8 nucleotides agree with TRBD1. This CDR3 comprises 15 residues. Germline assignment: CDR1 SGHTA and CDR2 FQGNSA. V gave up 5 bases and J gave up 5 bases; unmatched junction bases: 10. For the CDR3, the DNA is TGTGCCAGCAGCCCAGATGGGACAGGAGGATATGGCTACACCTTC. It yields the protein CASSPDGTGGYGYTF.

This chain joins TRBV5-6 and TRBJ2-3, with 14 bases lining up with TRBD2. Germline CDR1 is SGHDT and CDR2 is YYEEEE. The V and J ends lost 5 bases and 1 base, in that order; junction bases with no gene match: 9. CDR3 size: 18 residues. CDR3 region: CASRPTSGRAGGTDTQYF. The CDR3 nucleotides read TGTGCCAGCAGGCCGACTAGCGGGAGGGCCGGGGGCACAGATACGCAGTATTTT.

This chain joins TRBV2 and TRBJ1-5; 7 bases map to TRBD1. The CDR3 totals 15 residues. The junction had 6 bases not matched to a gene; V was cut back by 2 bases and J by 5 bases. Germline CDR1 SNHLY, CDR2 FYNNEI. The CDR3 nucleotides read TGTGCCAGCAGTGAACAACAGGGGAAACATCAGCCCCAGCATTTT. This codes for CASSEQQGKHQPQHF.

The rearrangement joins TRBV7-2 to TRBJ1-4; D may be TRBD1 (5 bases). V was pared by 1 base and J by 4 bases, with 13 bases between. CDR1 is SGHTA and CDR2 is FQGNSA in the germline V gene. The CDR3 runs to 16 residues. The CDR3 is CASSLGRERGNEKLFF. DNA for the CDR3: TGTGCCAGCAGCTTAGGCAGGGAGAGGGGTAATGAAAAACTGTTTTTT.

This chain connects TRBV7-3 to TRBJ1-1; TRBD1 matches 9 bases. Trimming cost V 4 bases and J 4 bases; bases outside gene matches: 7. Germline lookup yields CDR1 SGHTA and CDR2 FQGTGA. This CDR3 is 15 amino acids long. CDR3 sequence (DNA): TGTGCCAGCAGCTCTGACGGGACAGGGCTCACTGAAGCTTTCTTT. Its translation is CASSSDGTGLTEAFF.

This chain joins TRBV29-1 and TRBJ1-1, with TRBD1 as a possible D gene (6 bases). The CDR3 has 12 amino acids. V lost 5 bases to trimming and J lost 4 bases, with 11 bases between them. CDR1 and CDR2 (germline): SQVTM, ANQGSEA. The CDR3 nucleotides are TGCAGCGTTAAGGGGGGGGTCACTGAAGCTTTCTTT. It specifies CSVKGGVTEAFF.

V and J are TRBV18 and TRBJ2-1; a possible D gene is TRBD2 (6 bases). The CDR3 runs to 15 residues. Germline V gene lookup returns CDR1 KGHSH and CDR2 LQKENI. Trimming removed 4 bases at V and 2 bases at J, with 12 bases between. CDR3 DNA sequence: TGTGCCAGCTCACGGGTGGGAGGTGCCTACAATGAGCAGTTCTTC. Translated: CASSRVGGAYNEQFF.